One sample yielded the 13 T cell receptor beta chains listed below, sequenced in a study of T cells in Graves' hyperthyroidism and ophthalmopathy. There were TCR beta CDR3 regions amplified from RNA transcripts. An initial round of RT-PCR targeting the TCR CDR3 relied on the HTBI primer set. One entry per CDR3 protein, called by TCRdb with MiXCR from the multiplex PCR reads. The table records roughly 420,000 distinct CDR3 sequences, less than 20% of them present only once. The material sequenced was blood. These receptors all stem from a woman younger than 30 with Graves' hyperthyroidism.

This clonotype was detected ten times or more. The V and J genes are TRBV28 and TRBJ2-3; TRBD2 agrees at 15 bases. The V gene end was trimmed by 5 bases and the J gene end by 0 bases; junction bases not matched to a gene: 6. The CDR3 contains 18 residues. CDR1 is MDHEN, CDR2 SYDVKM, per germline. The CDR3 region is CASSTAGTSGGSTDTQYF. As DNA, the CDR3 is TGTGCCAGCAGTACCGCCGGGACTAGCGGGGGGAGCACAGATACGCAGTATTTT.

This clonotype has a handful of counts. The V gene is TRBV9, the J gene TRBJ2-1, with D perhaps being TRBD1 or TRBD2 (6 bases each). Looked up from germline, CDR1 is SGDLS and CDR2 is YYNGEE. This CDR3 has 15 residues. Trimming took off 3 bases at V and 4 bases at J, with 14 bases between the two ends. The CDR3 loop is CASSERGASYNEQFF. CDR3 bases: TGTGCCAGCAGCGAGAGGGGGGCATCGTACAATGAGCAGTTCTTC. Supplemented by reference TRBV9 and TRBJ2-1, the full variable domain reads DSGVTQTPKHLITATGQRVTLRCSPRSGDLSVYWYQQSLDQGLQFLIQYYNGEERAKGNILERFSAQQFPDLHSELNLSSLELGDSALYFCASSERGASYNEQFFGPGTRLTVL.

The chain carries TRBV27 and TRBJ1-4, with D unresolved. The CDR3 totals 9 residues. Between the trimmed V and J ends, which lost 10 bases and 5 bases, there was a span of 2 bases. From germline, CDR1 is MNHEY and CDR2 SMNVEV (reference sequence). The CDR3 DNA is TGTGCCACCAATGAAAAACTGTTTTTT. It encodes CATNEKLFF.

The V call is TRBV25-1, the J call TRBJ1-2, with a weak D call TRBD1 (5 bases). The CDR3 loop spans 14 amino acids. Germline V gene data show CDR1 as MGHDK and CDR2 as SYGVNS. V lost 0 bases and J 5 bases, leaving 10 bases between the germline ends. This CDR3 is CASSEYGGTYGYTF. DNA of the CDR3: TGTGCCAGCAGTGAATATGGAGGGACGTATGGCTACACCTTC.

This clonotype was observed a few times. This chain connects TRBV9 to TRBJ2-5; D may be TRBD2 (5 bases). The CDR3 has 13 amino acids. CDR1 and CDR2 (germline): SGDLS, YYNGEE. With 5 bases removed from V and 8 bases from J, the gap between germline ends came to 16 bases. The CDR3 DNA is TGTGCCAGCAGTTCCCCCGGACTGCAAACCCAGTACTTC. Translated: CASSSPGLQTQYF.

The rearrangement uses TRBV5-6 and TRBJ2-1; no reliable D call. The V gene's germline CDR1 is SGHDT and CDR2 YYEEEE. V was cut by 5 bases and J by 4 bases, with 28 bases left in between. The CDR3 extends over 19 amino acids. Here the CDR3 DNA reads TGTGCCAGCAGATTGAAGGGAAGGGTCGGAACGGTTCTTTACAATGAGCAGTTCTTC. The encoded protein is CASRLKGRVGTVLYNEQFF.

This clonotype was seen only a few times. This rearrangement joins TRBV7-2 to TRBJ2-1; D possibly matches TRBD1 or TRBD2 (5 bases each). Germline assignment: CDR1 SGHTA and CDR2 FQGNSA. CDR3 length equals 18 residues. This chain's CDR3 is CASEGRGGPTEYHTEQFF. For the CDR3, the DNA is TGTGCGAGCGAGGGTAGGGGCGGGCCGACCGAATACCACACTGAGCAGTTCTTC.

This clonotype was observed many times. This chain connects TRBV28 to TRBJ2-5; possible D gene TRBD2, 6 bases. Trimming stripped 6 bases from V and 5 bases from J, with 13 bases between. Germline V lookup: CDR1 MDHEN, CDR2 SYDVKM. This CDR3 has 13 amino acids. CDR3 coding DNA: TGTGCCAGCAGGGTTCCGGGAGTGGAGACCCAGTACTTC. It codes for CASRVPGVETQYF.

At least ten counts were recorded for this clonotype. This rearrangement joins TRBV5-1 to TRBJ2-4, with TRBD1 matching 8 bases. The CDR3 has 16 amino acids. Germline V gene sequence: CDR1 SGHRS, CDR2 YFSETQ. V trimming: 4 bases; J trimming: 1 base; junction bases outside the gene matches: 7. The CDR3 DNA sequence: TGCGCCAGCAGCCCAGGGACAGGAGCTGCCAAAAACATTCAGTACTTC. It is translated as CASSPGTGAAKNIQYF.

This clonotype appeared many times. The V and J genes are TRBV3-1 and TRBJ1-1, with unresolved D. CDR1 and CDR2 (germline): LGHDT, YNNKEL (reference sequence). CDR3 length: 12 residues. Trimming stripped 6 bases from V and 6 bases from J, with 11 bases between. CDR3 region: CASSFIGAEAFF. In DNA, the CDR3 is TGTGCCAGCAGTTTCATAGGCGCTGAAGCTTTCTTT.

This CDR3 reads CSVEFQAGKLFF. The CDR3 nucleotides are TGCAGCGTTGAGTTCCAGGCTGGAAAACTGTTTTTT. This chain connects TRBV29-1 to TRBJ1-4; D remains unclear. The germline CDR1 and CDR2 sequences are SQVTM and ANQGSEA. With 3 bases removed from V and 10 bases from J, the gap between germline ends came to 12 bases. This CDR3 spans 12 amino acids.

This clonotype has ten or more counts. This rearrangement joins TRBV11-2 to TRBJ2-5; TRBD1 aligns across 8 bases. Germline V CDR1 and CDR2: SGHAT, FQNNGV. V shed 2 bases and J 1 base; nucleotides not matched to a gene: 3. CDR3 size: 15 residues. CDR3: CASSLLQGAQETQYF. The CDR3 nucleotides read TGTGCCAGCAGCTTACTGCAGGGGGCCCAAGAGACCCAGTACTTC.

This clonotype was found many times. V usage is TRBV28 and J usage is TRBJ2-1; D tentatively reads TRBD1 or TRBD2 (5 bases each). The CDR3 has 15 residues. Per germline, CDR1 MDHEN and CDR2 SYDVKM. Trimming stripped 8 bases from V and 3 bases from J, with 17 bases between. The CDR3 sequence is CASQNPGPSYNEQFF. The DNA for the CDR3 is TGTGCCAGCCAGAACCCGGGACCCAGCTACAATGAGCAGTTCTTC. The whole variable domain, filled in from reference TRBV28 and TRBJ2-1, reads DVKVTQSSRYLVKRTGEKVFLECVQDMDHENMFWYRQDPGLGLRLIYFSYDVKMKEKGDIPEGYSVSREKKERFSLILESASTNQTSMYLCASQNPGPSYNEQFFGPGTRLTVL.